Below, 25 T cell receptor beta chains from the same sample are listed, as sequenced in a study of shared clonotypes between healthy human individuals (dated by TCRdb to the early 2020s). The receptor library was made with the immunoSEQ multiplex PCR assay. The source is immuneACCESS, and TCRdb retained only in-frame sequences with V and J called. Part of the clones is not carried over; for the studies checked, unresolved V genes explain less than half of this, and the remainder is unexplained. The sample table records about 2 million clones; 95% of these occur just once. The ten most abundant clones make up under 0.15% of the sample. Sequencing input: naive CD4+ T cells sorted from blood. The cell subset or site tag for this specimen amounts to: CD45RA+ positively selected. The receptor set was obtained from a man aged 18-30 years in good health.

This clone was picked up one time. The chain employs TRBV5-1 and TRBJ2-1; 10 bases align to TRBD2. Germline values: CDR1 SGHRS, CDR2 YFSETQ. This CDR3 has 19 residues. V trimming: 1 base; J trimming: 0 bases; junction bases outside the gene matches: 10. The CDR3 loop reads CASSLTASGSRSSYNEQFF. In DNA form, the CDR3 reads TGCGCCAGCAGCTTGACGGCTAGCGGGAGCAGGAGCTCCTACAATGAGCAGTTCTTC.

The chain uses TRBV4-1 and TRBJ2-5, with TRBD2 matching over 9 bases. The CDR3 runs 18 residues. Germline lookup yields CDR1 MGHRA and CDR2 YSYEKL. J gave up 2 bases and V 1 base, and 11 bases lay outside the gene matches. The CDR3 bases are TGCGCCAGCAGCCAAGTCGGGAGAGCTACTAGCGGGCAAGAGACCCAGTACTTC. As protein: CASSQVGRATSGQETQYF.

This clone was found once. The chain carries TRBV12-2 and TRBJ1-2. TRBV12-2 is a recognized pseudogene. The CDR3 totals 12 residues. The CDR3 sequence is CASRGPNYGYTF. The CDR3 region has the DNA TGTGCAAGTCGAGGACCGAACTATGGCTACACCTTC.

The CDR3 loop reads CASRPPRQGNTEAFF. Written as DNA, the CDR3 is TGTGCCAGCAGGCCGCCTCGGCAGGGGAACACTGAAGCTTTCTTT. V is TRBV27 and J is TRBJ1-1; the D gene is possibly TRBD1 (5 bases). CDR3 size: 15 residues. The V end was cut by 6 bases, the J end by 1 base, with 15 bases between. Germline assignment: CDR1 MNHEY and CDR2 SMNVEV (reference sequence).

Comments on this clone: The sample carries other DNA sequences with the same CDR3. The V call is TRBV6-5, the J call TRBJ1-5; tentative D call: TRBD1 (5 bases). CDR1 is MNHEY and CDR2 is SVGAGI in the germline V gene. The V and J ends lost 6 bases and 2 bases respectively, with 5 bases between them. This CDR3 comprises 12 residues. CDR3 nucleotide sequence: TGTGCCAGCAGGGGGGGCAATCAGCCCCAGCATTTT. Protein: CASRGGNQPQHF.

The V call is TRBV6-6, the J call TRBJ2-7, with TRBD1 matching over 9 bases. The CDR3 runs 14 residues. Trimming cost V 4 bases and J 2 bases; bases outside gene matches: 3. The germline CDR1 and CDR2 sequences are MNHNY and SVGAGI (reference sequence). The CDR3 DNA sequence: TGTGCCAGCAGTTCCCGGGACAGGGCCTACGAGCAGTACTTC. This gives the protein CASSSRDRAYEQYF.

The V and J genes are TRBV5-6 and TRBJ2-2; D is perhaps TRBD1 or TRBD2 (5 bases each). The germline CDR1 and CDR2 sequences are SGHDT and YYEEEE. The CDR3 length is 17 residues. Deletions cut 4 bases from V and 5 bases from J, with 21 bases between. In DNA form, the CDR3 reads TGTGCCAGCAGCGCCCTCTCGGGGCCGGGGCAAACCGGGGAGCTGTTTTTT. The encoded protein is CASSALSGPGQTGELFF.

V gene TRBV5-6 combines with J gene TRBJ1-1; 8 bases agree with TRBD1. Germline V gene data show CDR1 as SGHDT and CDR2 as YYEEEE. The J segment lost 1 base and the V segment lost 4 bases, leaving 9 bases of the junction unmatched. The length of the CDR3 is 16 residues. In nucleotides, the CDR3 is TGTGCCAGCAGCCCTCTCCCCGGGACAGGGAACACTGAAGCTTTCTTT. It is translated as CASSPLPGTGNTEAFF. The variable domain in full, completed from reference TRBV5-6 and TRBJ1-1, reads DAGVTQSPTHLIKTRGQQVTLRCSPKSGHDTVSWYQQALGQGPQFIFQYYEEEERQRGNFPDRFSGHQFPNYSSELNVNALLLGDSALYLCASSPLPGTGNTEAFFGQGTRLTVV.

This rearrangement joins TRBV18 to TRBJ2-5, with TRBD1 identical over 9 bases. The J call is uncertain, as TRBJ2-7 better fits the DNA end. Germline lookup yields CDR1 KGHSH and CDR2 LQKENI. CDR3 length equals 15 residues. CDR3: CASSLGQGSVYEQYF. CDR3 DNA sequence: TGTGCCAGCTCACTTGGACAGGGGTCTGTCTACGAGCAGTACTTC.

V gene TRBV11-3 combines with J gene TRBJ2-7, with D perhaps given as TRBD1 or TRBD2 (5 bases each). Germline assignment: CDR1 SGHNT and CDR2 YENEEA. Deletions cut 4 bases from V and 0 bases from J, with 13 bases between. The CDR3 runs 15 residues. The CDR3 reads CASSYSRESSYEQYF. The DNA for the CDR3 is TGTGCCAGCAGCTACTCCAGGGAGAGCTCCTACGAGCAGTACTTC.

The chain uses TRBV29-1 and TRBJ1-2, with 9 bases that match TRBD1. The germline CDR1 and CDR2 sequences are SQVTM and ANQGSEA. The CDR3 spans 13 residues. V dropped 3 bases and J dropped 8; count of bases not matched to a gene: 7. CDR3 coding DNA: TGCAGCGTTGACCTGGGACAGGGTGGGGGCTACACCTTC. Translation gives CSVDLGQGGGYTF.

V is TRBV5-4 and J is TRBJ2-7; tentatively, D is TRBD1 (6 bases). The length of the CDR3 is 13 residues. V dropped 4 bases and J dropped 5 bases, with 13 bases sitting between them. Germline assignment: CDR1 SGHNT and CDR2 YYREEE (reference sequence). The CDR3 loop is CASSQQGRNEQYF. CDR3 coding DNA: TGTGCCAGCAGCCAACAGGGAAGGAACGAGCAGTACTTC. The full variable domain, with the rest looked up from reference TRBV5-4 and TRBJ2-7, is ETGVTQSPTHLIKTRGQQVTLRCSSQSGHNTVSWYQQALGQGPQFIFQYYREEENGRGNFPPRFSGLQFPNYSSELNVNALELDDSALYLCASSQQGRNEQYFGPGTRLTVT.

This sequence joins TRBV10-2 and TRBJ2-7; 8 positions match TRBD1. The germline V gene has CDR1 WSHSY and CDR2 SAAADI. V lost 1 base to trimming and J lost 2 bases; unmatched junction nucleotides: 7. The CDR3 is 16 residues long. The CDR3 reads CASSEYRGVIPYEQYF. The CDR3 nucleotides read TGCGCCAGCAGTGAGTACAGGGGGGTTATCCCCTACGAGCAGTACTTC.

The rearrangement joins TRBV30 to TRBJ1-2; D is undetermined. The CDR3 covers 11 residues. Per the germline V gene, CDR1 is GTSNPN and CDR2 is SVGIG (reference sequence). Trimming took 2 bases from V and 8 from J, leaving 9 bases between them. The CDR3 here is CAWSWASGYTF. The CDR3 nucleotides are TGTGCCTGGAGTTGGGCTAGCGGCTACACCTTC.

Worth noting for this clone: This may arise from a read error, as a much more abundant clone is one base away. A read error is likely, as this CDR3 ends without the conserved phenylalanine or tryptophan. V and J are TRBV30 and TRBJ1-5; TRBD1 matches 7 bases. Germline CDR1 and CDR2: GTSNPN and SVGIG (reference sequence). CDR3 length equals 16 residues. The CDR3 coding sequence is TGTACCTGGATGCCCAGGGGGAGGGGGGGCAATCAGCCCCAGCATTCT. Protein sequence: CTWMPRGRGGNQPQHS.

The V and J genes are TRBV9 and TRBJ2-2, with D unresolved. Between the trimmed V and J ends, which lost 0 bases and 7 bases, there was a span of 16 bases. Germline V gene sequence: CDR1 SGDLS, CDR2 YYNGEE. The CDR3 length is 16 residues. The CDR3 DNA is TGTGCCAGCAGCGTAGGGTCTACCCAACAAAGCGGGGAGCTGTTTTTT. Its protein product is CASSVGSTQQSGELFF. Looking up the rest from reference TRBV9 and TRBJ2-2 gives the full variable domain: DSGVTQTPKHLITATGQRVTLRCSPRSGDLSVYWYQQSLDQGLQFLIQYYNGEERAKGNILERFSAQQFPDLHSELNLSSLELGDSALYFCASSVGSTQQSGELFFGEGSRLTVL.

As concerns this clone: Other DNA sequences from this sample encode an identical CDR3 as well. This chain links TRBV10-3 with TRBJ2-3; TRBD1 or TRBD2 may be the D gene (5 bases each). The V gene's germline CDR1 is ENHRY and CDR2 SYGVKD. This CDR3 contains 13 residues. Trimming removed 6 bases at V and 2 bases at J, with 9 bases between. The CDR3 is CAISGDLTDTQYF. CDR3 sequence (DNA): TGTGCCATCAGCGGGGACCTCACAGATACGCAGTATTTT.

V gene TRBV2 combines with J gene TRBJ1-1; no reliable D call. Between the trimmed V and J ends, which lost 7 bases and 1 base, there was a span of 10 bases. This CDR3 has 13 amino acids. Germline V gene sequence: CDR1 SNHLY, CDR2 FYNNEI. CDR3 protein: CASNTWGNTEAFF. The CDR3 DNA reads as TGTGCCAGCAACACGTGGGGGAACACTGAAGCTTTCTTT.

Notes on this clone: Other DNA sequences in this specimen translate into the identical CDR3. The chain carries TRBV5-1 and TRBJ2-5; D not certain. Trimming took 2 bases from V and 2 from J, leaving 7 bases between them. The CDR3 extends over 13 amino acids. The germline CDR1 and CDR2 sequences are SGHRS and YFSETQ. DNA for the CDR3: TGCGCCAGCAGCTTAGGCCCTCAAGAGACCCAGTACTTC. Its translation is CASSLGPQETQYF.

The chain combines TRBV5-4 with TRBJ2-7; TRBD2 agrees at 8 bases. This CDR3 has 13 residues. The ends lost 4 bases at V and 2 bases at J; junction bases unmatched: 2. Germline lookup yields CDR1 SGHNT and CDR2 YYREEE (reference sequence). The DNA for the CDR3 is TGTGCCAGCAGCCGGGGGGGGACCTACGAGCAGTACTTC. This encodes CASSRGGTYEQYF.

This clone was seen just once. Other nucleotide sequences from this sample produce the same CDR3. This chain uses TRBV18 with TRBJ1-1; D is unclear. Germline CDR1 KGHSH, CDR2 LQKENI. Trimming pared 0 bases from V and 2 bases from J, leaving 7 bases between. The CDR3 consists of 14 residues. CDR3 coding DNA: TGTGCCAGCTCACCACCGTCCCTAAACACTGAAGCTTTCTTT. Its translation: CASSPPSLNTEAFF.

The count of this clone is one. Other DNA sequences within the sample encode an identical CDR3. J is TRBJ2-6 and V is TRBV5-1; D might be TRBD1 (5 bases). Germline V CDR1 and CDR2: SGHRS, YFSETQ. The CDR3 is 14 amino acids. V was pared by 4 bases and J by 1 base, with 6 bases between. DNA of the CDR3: TGCGCCAGCAGCCAGGGATCTGGGGCCAACGTCCTGACTTTC. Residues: CASSQGSGANVLTF.

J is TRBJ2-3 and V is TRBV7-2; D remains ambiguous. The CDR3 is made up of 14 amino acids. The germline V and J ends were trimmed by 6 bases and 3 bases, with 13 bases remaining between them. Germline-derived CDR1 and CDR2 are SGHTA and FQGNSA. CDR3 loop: CASRLQVLTDTQYF. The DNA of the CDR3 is TGTGCCAGCAGGTTGCAGGTACTGACAGATACGCAGTATTTT.

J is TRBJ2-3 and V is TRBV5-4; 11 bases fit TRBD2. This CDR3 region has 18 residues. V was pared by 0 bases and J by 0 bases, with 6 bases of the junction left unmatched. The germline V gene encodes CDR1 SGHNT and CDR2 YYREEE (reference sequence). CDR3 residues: CASSLGPSGGPSTDTQYF. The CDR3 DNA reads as TGTGCCAGCAGCTTGGGGCCTAGCGGGGGGCCGAGCACAGATACGCAGTATTTT.

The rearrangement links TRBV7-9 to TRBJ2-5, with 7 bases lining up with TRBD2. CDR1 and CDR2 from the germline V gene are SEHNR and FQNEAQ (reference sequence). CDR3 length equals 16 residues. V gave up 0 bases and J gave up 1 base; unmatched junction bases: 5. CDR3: CASSLAGTTPQETQYF. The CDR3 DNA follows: TGTGCCAGCAGCTTAGCTGGGACTACCCCCCAAGAGACCCAGTACTTC.